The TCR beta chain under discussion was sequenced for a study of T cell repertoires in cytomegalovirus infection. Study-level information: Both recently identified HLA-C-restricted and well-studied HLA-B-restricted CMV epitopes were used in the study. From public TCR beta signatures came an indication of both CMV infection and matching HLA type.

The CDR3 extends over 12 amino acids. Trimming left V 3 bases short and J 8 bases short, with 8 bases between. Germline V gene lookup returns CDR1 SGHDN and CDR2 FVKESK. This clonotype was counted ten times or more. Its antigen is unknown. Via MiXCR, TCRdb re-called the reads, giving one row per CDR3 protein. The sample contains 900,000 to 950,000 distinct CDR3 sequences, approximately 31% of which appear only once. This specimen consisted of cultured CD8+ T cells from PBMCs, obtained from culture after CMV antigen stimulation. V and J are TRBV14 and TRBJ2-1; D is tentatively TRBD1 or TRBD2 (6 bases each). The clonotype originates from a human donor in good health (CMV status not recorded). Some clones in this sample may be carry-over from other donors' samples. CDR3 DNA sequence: TGTGCCAGCAGCCAGAGGGGGGATGAGCAGTTCTTC. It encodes CASSQRGDEQFF. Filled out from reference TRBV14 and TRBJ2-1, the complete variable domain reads EAGVTQFPSHSVIEKGQTVTLRCDPISGHDNLYWYRRVMGKEIKFLLHFVKESKQDESGMPNNRFLAERTGGTYSTLKVQPAELEDSGVYFCASSQRGDEQFFGPGTRLTVL.